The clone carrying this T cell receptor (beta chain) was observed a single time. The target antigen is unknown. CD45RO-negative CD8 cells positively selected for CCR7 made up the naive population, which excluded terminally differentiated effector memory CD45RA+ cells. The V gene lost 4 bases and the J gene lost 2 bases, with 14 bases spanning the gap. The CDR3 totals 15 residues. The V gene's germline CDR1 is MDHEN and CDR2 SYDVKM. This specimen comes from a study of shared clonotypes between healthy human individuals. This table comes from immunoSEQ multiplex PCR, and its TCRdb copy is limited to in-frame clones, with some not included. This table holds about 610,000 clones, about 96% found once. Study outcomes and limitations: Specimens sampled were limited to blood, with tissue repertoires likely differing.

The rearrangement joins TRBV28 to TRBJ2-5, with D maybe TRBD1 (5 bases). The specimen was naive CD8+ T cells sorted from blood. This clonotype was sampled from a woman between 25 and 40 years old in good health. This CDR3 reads CASSSKWGGQETQYF. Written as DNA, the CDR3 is TGTGCCAGCAGTTCAAAGTGGGGCGGACAAGAGACCCAGTACTTC.